The 31 T cell receptor beta chains in this list originate from one sample, sequenced in a study of a mutant IDH1 vaccine in newly diagnosed glioma. The sample's time point: week 11, during vaccination. Each dose of the vaccine consisted of 300 ug of mutant IDH1 20-mer peptide, with topical imiquimod. Sequenced by immunoSEQ multiplex PCR; TCRdb stores in-frame clones only, minus some. In the table there are roughly 22,000 clones, just under 90% of which are singletons. Their antigen targets remain unknown. The source was PBMCs, collected from a glioma patient whose treatment included an IDH1 peptide vaccine. All receptors come from a woman aged 40 to 50 with glioma.

The rearrangement links TRBV2 to TRBJ2-5; no firm D call. Trimming took 8 bases from V and 3 from J, leaving 13 bases between them. From germline, CDR1 is SNHLY and CDR2 FYNNEI. The CDR3 runs to 13 residues. The CDR3 nucleotides are TGTGCCAGCGCACTGTTACCGGAAGAGACCCAGTACTTC. Translating it yields CASALLPEETQYF.

A single count supports this clone. J is TRBJ1-5 and V is TRBV7-5. TRBV7-5 is deemed a pseudogene. This CDR3 has 21 residues. CDR3 DNA sequence: TGTGCCAGAAGCTTAGCTCAATGGGGAGAGAAGCAGCGCAGTGGCAATCAGCCCCAGCATTTT. It encodes CARSLAQWGEKQRSGNQPQHF.

This clone was seen more than once but under ten times. CDR3 residues: CASSITGGINEQFF. CDR3 DNA: TGTGCCAGTAGTATCACAGGGGGTATCAATGAGCAGTTCTTC. This chain uses TRBV19 with TRBJ2-1; 8 bases fit TRBD1. This CDR3 has 14 amino acids. The V and J ends lost 3 bases and 6 bases, in that order; junction bases with no gene match: 4. Germline V lookup: CDR1 LNHDA, CDR2 SQIVND (reference sequence).

The J gene is TRBJ1-4, the V gene TRBV10-3; no firm D call. Between the trimmed V and J ends, which lost 3 bases and 1 base, there was a span of 6 bases. Germline CDR1 reads ENHRY; CDR2 reads SYGVKD. The CDR3 has 14 residues. CDR3 residues: CAISEGLTNEKLFF. DNA for the CDR3: TGTGCCATCAGTGAAGGGTTAACTAATGAAAAACTGTTTTTT.

The rearrangement joins TRBV4-3 to TRBJ1-2; TRBD1 is a possible D gene (6 bases). Germline CDR1 and CDR2: LGHNA and YSLEER. The CDR3 runs 15 residues. V dropped 0 bases and J dropped 4 bases, with 12 bases sitting between them. The CDR3 coding sequence is TGCGCCAGCAGCCAAGAGTCCGGACAGAGCTATGGCTACACCTTC. Translation gives CASSQESGQSYGYTF.

This chain joins TRBV7-2 and TRBJ1-2; D may be TRBD1 (5 bases). The CDR3 covers 16 residues. In germline, CDR1 is SGHTA, CDR2 FQGNSA. V was clipped by 1 base and J by 6 bases, with 18 bases between them. CDR3 DNA: TGTGCCAGCAGCTTAGACGGCTTGGGGGGACTTAATGGCTACACCTTC. Its translation is CASSLDGLGGLNGYTF.

V is TRBV10-1 and J is TRBJ2-7; D is possibly TRBD2 (6 bases). CDR3 length: 15 residues. Germline CDR1 and CDR2: WNHNN and SYGVQD (reference sequence). V lost 0 bases to trimming and J lost 7 bases, with 16 bases between them. Here the CDR3 DNA reads TGCGCCAGCAGTGAGTCGTCGGGGGTGTTGGGGGAGCAGTACTTC. It yields the protein CASSESSGVLGEQYF.

This clone was found once. The chain is built from TRBV2 and TRBJ1-1; 7 bases align to TRBD1. The CDR3 spans 14 residues. V lost 6 bases to trimming and J lost 0 bases; unmatched junction nucleotides: 4. Germline V gives CDR1 SNHLY, CDR2 FYNNEI. The CDR3 DNA is TGTGCCAGCAGGGTCGGACAGGTGAACACTGAAGCTTTCTTT. This translates into CASRVGQVNTEAFF.

In its sample, this clone was seen once. The chain recombines TRBV5-1 with TRBJ1-1; 7 bases line up with TRBD1. Germline V CDR1 and CDR2: SGHRS, YFSETQ. The J segment lost 4 bases and the V segment lost 4 bases, leaving 4 bases of the junction unmatched. This CDR3 has 13 amino acids. The chain's CDR3 is CASSERGLTEAFF. CDR3 bases: TGCGCCAGCAGCGAAAGGGGGCTCACTGAAGCTTTCTTT.

This rearrangement joins TRBV7-9 to TRBJ1-4; possible D gene TRBD1, 6 bases. Trimming stripped 0 bases from V and 7 bases from J, with 12 bases between. This CDR3 spans 15 amino acids. CDR1 and CDR2 (germline): SEHNR, FQNEAQ (reference sequence). The chain's CDR3 is CASSLASGRGEKLFF. CDR3 nucleotides: TGTGCCAGCAGCTTAGCGTCGGGCAGGGGTGAAAAACTGTTTTTT. The full variable domain, completed using reference TRBV7-9 and TRBJ1-4, is DTGVSQNPRHKITKRGQNVTFRCDPISEHNRLYWYRQTLGQGPEFLTYFQNEAQLEKSRLLSDRFSAERPKGSFSTLEIQRTEQGDSAMYLCASSLASGRGEKLFFGSGTQLSVL.

The J gene is TRBJ2-5, the V gene TRBV4-3, with a tentative D call TRBD1 (6 bases). Trimming removed 4 bases at V and 5 bases at J, with 17 bases between. This CDR3 is built from 15 residues. The germline V gene has CDR1 LGHNA and CDR2 YSLEER. The DNA of the CDR3 is TGCGCCAGCAGCCTCCGACAGGTACCGGGGGAGACCCAGTACTTC. Encoded protein: CASSLRQVPGETQYF.

This clone has more than one count but fewer than ten. The chain is built from TRBV12-2 and TRBJ2-7; the tabulated D call, TRBD2, remains unverified against the DNA. TRBV12-2 is recorded as a pseudogene. The CDR3 runs to 22 residues. CDR3 region: CASRLKHSAGGMRSGMVYEQYF. As DNA, the CDR3 is TGTGCAAGTCGCCTTAAACACTCAGCGGGCGGCATGCGGTCTGGCATGGTCTACGAGCAGTACTTC.

This clone was observed once. The V and J genes are TRBV7-6 and TRBJ2-6; D call uncertain. The CDR3 has 18 residues. The germline CDR1 and CDR2 sequences are SGHVS and FNYEAQ. V shed 0 bases and J shed 0 bases, with 12 bases lying between them. The CDR3: CASSLATDKSSGANVLTF. DNA of the CDR3: TGTGCCAGCAGCTTAGCAACGGATAAGAGCTCTGGGGCCAACGTCCTGACTTTC.

This clone was seen just once. V usage is TRBV14 and J usage is TRBJ1-1; no definite D call. This CDR3 region has 16 residues. V was cut by 0 bases and J by 0 bases, with 11 bases left in between. Looked up from germline, CDR1 is SGHDN and CDR2 is FVKESK. This CDR3 reads CASSQDSPVMNTEAFF. CDR3 coding DNA: TGTGCCAGCAGCCAAGATAGCCCAGTAATGAACACTGAAGCTTTCTTT.

V and J are TRBV5-1 and TRBJ2-7; 7 positions agree with TRBD1. Germline V gives CDR1 SGHRS, CDR2 YFSETQ. After removal of 1 base from V and 7 bases from J, the junction contained 8 bases not matched to a gene. The CDR3 consists of 14 residues. Here the CDR3 reads CASSLQQGLGEQYF. The DNA for the CDR3 is TGCGCCAGCAGCTTGCAACAGGGGCTAGGTGAGCAGTACTTC.

The chain uses TRBV5-1 and TRBJ2-2; TRBD2 is a possible D gene (5 bases). V was pared by 6 bases and J by 7 bases, with 19 bases between. Germline V gene lookup returns CDR1 SGHRS and CDR2 YFSETQ. The CDR3 totals 15 residues. The CDR3 region is CASMRHGSEIGELFF. The CDR3 bases are TGCGCCAGCATGAGGCATGGGAGTGAAATCGGGGAGCTGTTTTTT.

There are a few counts of this clone. The chain carries TRBV6-1 and TRBJ1-2, with D perhaps TRBD1 (5 bases). V was shortened by 6 bases and J by 2 bases, with 10 bases between the two germline ends. Germline CDR1 MNHNS, CDR2 SASEGT. The CDR3 has 13 residues. The CDR3 is CASRSTENYGYTF. For the CDR3, the DNA is TGTGCCAGCAGGTCGACAGAAAACTATGGCTACACCTTC.

V gene TRBV15 combines with J gene TRBJ1-5; 9 bases are a match to TRBD1. The CDR3 loop spans 15 amino acids. Trimming took 4 bases from V and 6 from J; bases not matched to a gene: 7. Germline V gives CDR1 LNHNV, CDR2 YYDKDF (reference sequence). Here the CDR3 DNA reads TGTGCCACCAGCACCGGACAGGGGTATGGTCAGCCCCAGCATTTT. This gives the protein CATSTGQGYGQPQHF.

This clone showed up just once. The CDR3 region has the DNA TGCGCCAGCAGCTTGGGACCAATTTACGAGCAGTACTTC. This codes for CASSLGPIYEQYF. This chain uses TRBV5-1 with TRBJ2-7, with D hard to call. CDR3 size: 13 residues. Germline V CDR1 and CDR2: SGHRS, YFSETQ. V was shortened by 0 bases and J by 4 bases, with 8 bases between the two germline ends.

The chain carries TRBV30 and TRBJ1-5; tentatively, D is TRBD1 (5 bases). V lost 2 bases to trimming and J lost 6 bases, with 17 bases between them. From germline, CDR1 is GTSNPN and CDR2 SVGIG (reference sequence). This CDR3 has 15 amino acids. The CDR3: CAWSQGPGPFQPQHF. CDR3 sequence (DNA): TGTGCCTGGAGTCAGGGTCCAGGGCCCTTTCAGCCCCAGCATTTT.

This clone was counted once. The chain carries TRBV11-2 and TRBJ1-1; 7 bases line up with TRBD1. The CDR3 runs to 13 residues. The ends lost 6 bases at V and 6 bases at J; junction bases unmatched: 7. Germline CDR1 reads SGHAT; CDR2 reads FQNNGV. CDR3: CASRSQGIAEAFF. In DNA, the CDR3 is TGTGCCAGCAGATCACAGGGGATCGCTGAAGCTTTCTTT.

This clone has only one observation. This chain joins TRBV6-5 and TRBJ2-7; 13 bases align to TRBD2. The CDR3 is made up of 15 amino acids. After removal of 2 bases from V and 6 bases from J, the junction contained 4 bases not matched to a gene. Germline CDR1 is MNHEY and CDR2 is SVGAGI. CDR3 in DNA: TGTGCCAGCAGTTACGGGACTAGCGGGATAAGCGAGCAGTACTTC. This sequence encodes CASSYGTSGISEQYF.

CDR3 coding DNA: TGTGCCAGCAGTGAAGAAAAAAGTACAGGGCGCGGAAACACCATATATTTT. It translates to CASSEEKSTGRGNTIYF. The gene calls are TRBV6-1 and TRBJ1-3; weak D call: TRBD1 (6 bases). The CDR3 is 17 amino acids. Trimming took off 1 base at V and 4 bases at J, with 17 bases between the two ends. Germline CDR1 is MNHNS and CDR2 is SASEGT.

There are a few counts of this clone. The gene calls are TRBV5-1 and TRBJ1-1; 9 bases are a match to TRBD1. This CDR3 region has 16 residues. Losses at the gene ends were 0 bases for V and 5 bases for J; bases not matched to a gene: 8. Germline values: CDR1 SGHRS, CDR2 YFSETQ. DNA for the CDR3: TGCGCCAGCAGCTTGGGTCCGACAGGGGGGTTGACTGAAGCTTTCTTT. Protein product: CASSLGPTGGLTEAFF. The variable domain in full, completed from reference TRBV5-1 and TRBJ1-1, reads KAGVTQTPRYLIKTRGQQVTLSCSPISGHRSVSWYQQTPGQGLQFLFEYFSETQRNKGNFPGRFSGRQFSNSRSEMNVSTLELGDSALYLCASSLGPTGGLTEAFFGQGTRLTVV.

The V and J genes are TRBV5-1 and TRBJ2-3; no clear D. V shed 0 bases and J shed 2 bases, with 10 bases lying between them. Germline V CDR1 and CDR2: SGHRS, YFSETQ. The CDR3 spans 15 residues. The CDR3: CASSLGVALTDTQYF. The DNA for the CDR3 is TGCGCCAGCAGCTTGGGGGTAGCCCTCACAGATACGCAGTATTTT.

This clone came up once. The chain joins TRBV5-1 to TRBJ2-5; 13 bases fit TRBD2. The ends lost 7 bases at V and 4 bases at J; junction bases unmatched: 4. From germline, CDR1 is SGHRS and CDR2 YFSETQ. The CDR3 consists of 14 residues. The DNA for the CDR3 is TGCGCCAGCTCTGGACTAGCGGGAGTAGAGACCCAGTACTTC. Residues: CASSGLAGVETQYF. The entire variable domain, with the rest obtained from reference TRBV5-1 and TRBJ2-5, is as follows: KAGVTQTPRYLIKTRGQQVTLSCSPISGHRSVSWYQQTPGQGLQFLFEYFSETQRNKGNFPGRFSGRQFSNSRSEMNVSTLELGDSALYLCASSGLAGVETQYFGPGTRLLVL.

This rearrangement joins TRBV19 to TRBJ2-7, with D perhaps assigned TRBD1 or TRBD2 (6 bases each). The V and J ends lost 9 bases and 5 bases respectively, with 20 bases between them. CDR1 is LNHDA, CDR2 SQIVND, per germline (reference sequence). This CDR3 contains 14 residues. The CDR3 DNA reads TGTGCCAGCCGGCGGGACAATGACAACCACGAGCAGTACTTC. Protein sequence: CASRRDNDNHEQYF. Using reference TRBV19 and TRBJ2-7 for the parts outside the CDR3, the full variable domain is DGGITQSPKYLFRKEGQNVTLSCEQNLNHDAMYWYRQDPGQGLRLIYYSQIVNDFQKGDIAEGYSVSREKKESFPLTVTSAQKNPTAFYLCASRRDNDNHEQYFGPGTRLTVT.

This sequence joins TRBV29-1 and TRBJ1-4, with 8 bases that match TRBD1. The CDR3 covers 13 residues. CDR1 SQVTM and CDR2 ANQGSEA come from the germline V gene. V lost 5 bases, J lost 7 bases, and 6 bases stayed unmatched. The CDR3 region is CSVSTGVLEKLFF. CDR3 in DNA: TGCAGCGTTTCGACAGGGGTTCTTGAAAAACTGTTTTTT.

This chain connects TRBV2 to TRBJ1-5; 9 nucleotides agree with TRBD1. Germline loops: CDR1 SNHLY, CDR2 FYNNEI. Trimming at V came to 6 bases and at J to 4 bases, leaving 4 bases not matched to a gene. This CDR3 is 14 amino acids long. CDR3 amino acids: CASSFGTGNQPQHF. Here the CDR3 DNA reads TGTGCCAGCAGCTTCGGGACAGGGAATCAGCCCCAGCATTTT.

The rearrangement joins TRBV19 to TRBJ2-2; D is perhaps TRBD1 (5 bases). This CDR3 is 15 amino acids long. The V and J ends lost 8 bases and 0 bases respectively, with 13 bases between them. The germline V gene has CDR1 LNHDA and CDR2 SQIVND (reference sequence). DNA for the CDR3: TGTGCCAGTGGCCAGGAACAGGCGAACACCGGGGAGCTGTTTTTT. Residues: CASGQEQANTGELFF.

This sequence joins TRBV7-2 and TRBJ1-2, with 7 bases fitting TRBD1. CDR1 is SGHTA and CDR2 is FQGNSA in the germline V gene. V shed 5 bases, J shed 4 bases, and the junction held 10 bases outside the gene matches. The CDR3 runs to 15 residues. The CDR3 DNA reads TGTGCCAGCAGCCCTCGGGCAGGGGGTGGCTATGGCTACACCTTC. It is translated as CASSPRAGGGYGYTF.